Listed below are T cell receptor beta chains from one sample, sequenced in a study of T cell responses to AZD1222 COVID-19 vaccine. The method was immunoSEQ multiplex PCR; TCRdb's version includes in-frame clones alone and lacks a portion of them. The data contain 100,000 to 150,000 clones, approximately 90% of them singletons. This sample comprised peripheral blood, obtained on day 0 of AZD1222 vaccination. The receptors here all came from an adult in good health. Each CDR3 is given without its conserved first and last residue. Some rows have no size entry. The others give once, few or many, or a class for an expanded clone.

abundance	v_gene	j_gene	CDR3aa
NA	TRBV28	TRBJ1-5	ASSLLQGRGQPQH
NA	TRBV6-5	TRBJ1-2	ASSYYSSTGIYGYT
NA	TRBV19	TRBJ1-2	ASSASGVRGYT
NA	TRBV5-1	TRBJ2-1	ASSSGLAEYNEQF
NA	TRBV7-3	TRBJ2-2	ASSGTPGQETVTGELF
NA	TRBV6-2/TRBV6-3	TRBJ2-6	ASSNSGQSTWAGANVLT
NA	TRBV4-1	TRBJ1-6	ASSQVGDRRNNSPLH
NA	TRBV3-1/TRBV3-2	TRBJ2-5	ASSLDEGATQY
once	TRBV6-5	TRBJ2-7	ASSRGGDSYEQY
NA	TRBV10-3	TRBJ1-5	AISGTGGQPQH
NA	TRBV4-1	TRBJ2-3	ASSPEQGYQGTQY
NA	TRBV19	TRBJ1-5	ASTMGGQPQH
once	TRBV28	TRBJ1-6	ASSLGGNSPLH
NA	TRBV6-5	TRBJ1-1	ASNPDGNTEAF
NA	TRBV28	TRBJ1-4	ASSLQGLNEKLF
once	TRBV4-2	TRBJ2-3	ASSQDRGGSTDTQY
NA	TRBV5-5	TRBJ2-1	ASTRGGYINEQF
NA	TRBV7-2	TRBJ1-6	ASSTLFRNSPLH
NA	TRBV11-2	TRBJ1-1	ASSRDRDFNTEAF
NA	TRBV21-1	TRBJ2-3	ASTSKGLAGGATDTQY
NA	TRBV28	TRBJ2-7	ASSATPNYEQY
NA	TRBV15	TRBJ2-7	ATSRVPGDEQY
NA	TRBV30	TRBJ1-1	AGNEAF
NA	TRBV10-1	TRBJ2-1	ASSGAGGLNEQF
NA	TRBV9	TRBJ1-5	ASSPLAGNQPQH
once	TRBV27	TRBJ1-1	ASSLQRLNTEAF
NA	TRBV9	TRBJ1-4	ASSVLTQGACEKLF
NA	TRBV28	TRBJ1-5	ASSPPGLQLYSNQPQH
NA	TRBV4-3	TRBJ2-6	ASSQDRFWGSGANVLT
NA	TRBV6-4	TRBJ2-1	ASSDSGMDEQF
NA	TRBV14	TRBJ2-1	ASSFLPGAGRDNEQF
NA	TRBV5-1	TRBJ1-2	ASSLVIQGAHGYT
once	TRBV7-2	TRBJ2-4	ASSPDREGWNIQY
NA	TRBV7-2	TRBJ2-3	ASSLLSGGIHSTDTQY
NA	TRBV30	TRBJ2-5	AWSAMLQETQY
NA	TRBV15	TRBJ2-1	ATSRDKGNEQF